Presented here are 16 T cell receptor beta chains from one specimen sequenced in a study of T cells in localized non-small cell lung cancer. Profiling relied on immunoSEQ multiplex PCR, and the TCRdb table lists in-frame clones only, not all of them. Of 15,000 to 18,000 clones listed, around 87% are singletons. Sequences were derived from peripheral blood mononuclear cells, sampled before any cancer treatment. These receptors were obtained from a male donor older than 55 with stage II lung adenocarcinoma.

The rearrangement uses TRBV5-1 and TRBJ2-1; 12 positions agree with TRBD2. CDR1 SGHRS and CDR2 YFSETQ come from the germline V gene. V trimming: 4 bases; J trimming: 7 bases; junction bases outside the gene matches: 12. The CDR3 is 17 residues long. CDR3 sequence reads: CASSPDFLAGGGNEQFF. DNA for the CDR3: TGCGCCAGCAGCCCCGACTTTCTAGCGGGAGGGGGAAATGAGCAGTTCTTC.

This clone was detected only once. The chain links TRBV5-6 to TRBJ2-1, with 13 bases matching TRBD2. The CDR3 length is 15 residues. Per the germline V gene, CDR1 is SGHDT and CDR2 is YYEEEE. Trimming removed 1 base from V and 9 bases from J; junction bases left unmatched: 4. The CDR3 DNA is TGTGCCAGCAGCTTGACTAGCGGGAGGGCCAGTGAGCAGTTCTTC. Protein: CASSLTSGRASEQFF.

CDR3 in DNA: TGTGCCAGCAGCTTAAGGGGAGAGCAAGAGACCCAGTACTTC. This encodes CASSLRGEQETQYF. The chain is built from TRBV7-9 and TRBJ2-5; D could derive from TRBD1 or TRBD2 (5 bases each). With 2 bases removed from V and 2 bases from J, the gap between germline ends came to 9 bases. Germline loops: CDR1 SEHNR, CDR2 FQNEAQ (reference sequence). The CDR3 length is 14 residues.

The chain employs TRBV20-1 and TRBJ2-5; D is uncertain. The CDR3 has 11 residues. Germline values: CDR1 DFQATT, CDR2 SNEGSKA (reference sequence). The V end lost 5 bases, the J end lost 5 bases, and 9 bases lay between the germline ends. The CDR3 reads CSAFSRETQYF. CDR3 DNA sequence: TGCAGTGCTTTTTCCAGGGAGACCCAGTACTTC.

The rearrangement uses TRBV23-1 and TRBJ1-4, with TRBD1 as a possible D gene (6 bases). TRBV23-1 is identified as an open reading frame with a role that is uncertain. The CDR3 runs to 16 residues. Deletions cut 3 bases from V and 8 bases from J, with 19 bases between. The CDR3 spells CASSQNLQGSGEKLFF. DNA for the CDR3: TGCGCCAGCAGTCAGAACCTCCAGGGGTCAGGGGAAAAACTGTTTTTT.

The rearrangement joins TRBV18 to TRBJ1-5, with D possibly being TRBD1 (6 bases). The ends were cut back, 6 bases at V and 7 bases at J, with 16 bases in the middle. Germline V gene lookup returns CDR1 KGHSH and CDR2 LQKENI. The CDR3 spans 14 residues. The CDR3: CASSAGQLGQPQHF. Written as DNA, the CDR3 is TGTGCCAGCTCGGCGGGACAACTCGGGCAGCCCCAGCATTTT.

The CDR3 protein is CSVQLISYNEQFF. CDR3 nucleotides: TGCAGCGTTCAGCTGATCTCCTACAATGAGCAGTTCTTC. The chain uses TRBV29-1 and TRBJ2-1; D gene uncertain. Germline CDR1 SQVTM, CDR2 ANQGSEA. The V and J ends lost 5 bases and 0 bases respectively, with 8 bases between them. CDR3 length: 13 residues.

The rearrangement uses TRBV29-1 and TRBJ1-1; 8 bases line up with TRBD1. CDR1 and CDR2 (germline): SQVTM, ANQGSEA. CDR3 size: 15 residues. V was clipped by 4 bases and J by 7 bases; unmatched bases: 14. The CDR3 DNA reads TGCAGCGTTGTGGGTCGGACGACAGGGGACCTTGAAGCTTTCTTT. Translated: CSVVGRTTGDLEAFF. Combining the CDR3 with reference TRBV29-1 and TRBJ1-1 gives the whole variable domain SAVISQKPSRDICQRGTSLTIQCQVDSQVTMMFWYRQQPGQSLTLIATANQGSEATYESGFVIDKFPISRPNLTFSTLTVSNMSPEDSSIYLCSVVGRTTGDLEAFFGQGTRLTVV.

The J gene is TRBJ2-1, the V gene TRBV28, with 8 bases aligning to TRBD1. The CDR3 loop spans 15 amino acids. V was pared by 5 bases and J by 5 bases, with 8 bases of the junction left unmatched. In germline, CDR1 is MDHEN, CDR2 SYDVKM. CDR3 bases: TGTGCCAGCAGTCCTCCTCGGACAGGGAACAATGAGCAGTTCTTC. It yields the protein CASSPPRTGNNEQFF. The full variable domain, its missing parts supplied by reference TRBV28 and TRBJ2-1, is DVKVTQSSRYLVKRTGEKVFLECVQDMDHENMFWYRQDPGLGLRLIYFSYDVKMKEKGDIPEGYSVSREKKERFSLILESASTNQTSMYLCASSPPRTGNNEQFFGPGTRLTVL.

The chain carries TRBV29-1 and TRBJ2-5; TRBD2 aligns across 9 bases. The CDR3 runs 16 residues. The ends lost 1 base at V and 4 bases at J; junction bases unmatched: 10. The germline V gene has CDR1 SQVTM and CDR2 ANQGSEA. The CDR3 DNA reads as TGCAGCGTTGAAGTGTCTAGCGGGGTTGGGGGAGAGACCCAGTACTTC. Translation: CSVEVSSGVGGETQYF.

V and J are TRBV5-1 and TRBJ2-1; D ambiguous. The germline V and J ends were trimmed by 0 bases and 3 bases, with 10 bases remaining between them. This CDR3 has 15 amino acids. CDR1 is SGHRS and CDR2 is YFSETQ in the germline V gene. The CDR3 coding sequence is TGCGCCAGCAGCTTGGGCACCTTAGTCTACAATGAGCAGTTCTTC. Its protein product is CASSLGTLVYNEQFF.

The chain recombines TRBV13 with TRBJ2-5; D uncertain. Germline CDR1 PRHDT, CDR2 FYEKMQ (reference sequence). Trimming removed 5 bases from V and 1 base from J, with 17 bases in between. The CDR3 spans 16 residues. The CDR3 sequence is CASSQKGRQVQETQYF. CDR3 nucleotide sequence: TGTGCCAGCAGCCAAAAGGGCCGACAAGTCCAAGAGACCCAGTACTTC.

This CDR3 reads CASSQVPLLSGANVLTF. DNA of the CDR3: TGCGCCAGCAGCCAAGTCCCACTTCTCTCTGGGGCCAACGTCCTGACTTTC. V usage is TRBV4-3 and J usage is TRBJ2-6; D unclear. CDR3 length: 17 amino acids. V shed 1 base and J shed 0 bases, with 10 bases lying between them. The germline gives CDR1 LGHNA, CDR2 YSLEER.

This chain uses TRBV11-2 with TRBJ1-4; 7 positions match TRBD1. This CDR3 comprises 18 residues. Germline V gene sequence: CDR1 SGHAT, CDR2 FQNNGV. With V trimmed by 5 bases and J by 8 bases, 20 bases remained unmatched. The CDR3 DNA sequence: TGTGCCAGCAGCCCCTTTAGTATGACAGGGCCCCTGGGAGAAAAACTGTTTTTT. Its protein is CASSPFSMTGPLGEKLFF.

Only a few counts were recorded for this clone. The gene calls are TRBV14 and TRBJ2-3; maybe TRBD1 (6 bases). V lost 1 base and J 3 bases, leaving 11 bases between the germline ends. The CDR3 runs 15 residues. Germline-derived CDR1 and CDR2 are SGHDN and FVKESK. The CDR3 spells CASSQAGHPTDTQYF. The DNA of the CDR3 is TGTGCCAGCAGCCAAGCGGGACACCCAACAGATACGCAGTATTTT.

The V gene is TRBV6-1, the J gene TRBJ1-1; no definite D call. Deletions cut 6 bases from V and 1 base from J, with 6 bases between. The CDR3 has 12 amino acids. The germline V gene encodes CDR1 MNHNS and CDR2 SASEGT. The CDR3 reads CASRVKNTEAFF. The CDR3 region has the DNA TGTGCCAGCAGGGTCAAGAACACTGAAGCTTTCTTT.